This T cell receptor beta chain was observed in a study of cytomegalovirus exposure and HLA in healthy donors. Study-wide results and caveats: An analysis that was carried out later associated 16,951 TCR beta sequences with HLA alleles at 0.05 false discovery rate. The listing of 150 or so TCR beta chains classed them as cytomegalovirus-associated. In a later analysis, most CMV-associated TCR beta chains appeared HLA-restricted.

Turning to this clone: Its target is unknown.

13 Jbeta primers and 60 Vbeta primers were used for the PCR. Repertoires were generated with immunoSEQ multiplex PCR, while TCRdb's copy carries only in-frame clones and drops some. Among approximately 92,000 clones, 60% to 85% were seen once, and the ten largest hold approximately 7.4%. Input material: PBMCs. The origin of this receptor is a man aged 50-59 years in good health and CMV-seropositive.

The chain's CDR3 is CASSLDQSRTDTQYF. CDR3 bases: TGTGCCAGCAGCTTAGATCAGTCCCGCACAGATACGCAGTATTTT. This sequence joins TRBV7-6 and TRBJ2-3; D unclear. Trimming stripped 1 base from V and 1 base from J, with 9 bases between. CDR3 length: 15 amino acids. The germline gives CDR1 SGHVS, CDR2 FNYEAQ.